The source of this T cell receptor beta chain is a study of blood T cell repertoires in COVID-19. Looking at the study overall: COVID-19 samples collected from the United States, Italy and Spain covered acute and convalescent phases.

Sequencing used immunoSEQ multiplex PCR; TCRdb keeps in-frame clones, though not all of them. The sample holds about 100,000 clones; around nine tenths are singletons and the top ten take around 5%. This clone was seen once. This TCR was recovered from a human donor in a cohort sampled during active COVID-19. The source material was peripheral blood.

The CDR3 region is CASSEIAGATGELFF. CDR3 DNA: TGTGCCAGCAGCGAAATAGCGGGAGCCACCGGGGAGCTGTTTTTT. The V call is TRBV9, the J call TRBJ2-2; 9 bases are shared with TRBD2. Germline CDR1 and CDR2: SGDLS and YYNGEE. CDR3 length: 15 amino acids. With V trimmed by 3 bases and J by 4 bases, 4 bases remained unmatched.